These 18 T cell receptor beta chains share one sample of origin, sequenced in a study of blood T cell repertoires in COVID-19. TCRdb's copy holds only in-frame clones and misses some; the assay was immunoSEQ multiplex PCR. There are some 110,000 clones in the sample; more than 85% occur only once, and 6% lies in the top ten. The sample was peripheral blood. The receptor set was obtained from a human donor in a cohort sampled during active COVID-19.

This chain links TRBV19 with TRBJ1-4; possibly TRBD1 for D (5 bases). The V end lost 9 bases, the J end lost 3 bases, and 32 bases lay between the germline ends. The CDR3 loop spans 20 amino acids. In germline, CDR1 is LNHDA, CDR2 SQIVND (reference sequence). The CDR3 coding sequence is TGTGCCAGCACCCCAATTCCTCTGCTGTCCGCCGGGGGTTCTAATGAAAAACTGTTTTTT. It encodes CASTPIPLLSAGGSNEKLFF.

The V and J genes are TRBV10-3 and TRBJ2-3, with TRBD1 matching 7 bases. The ends lost 3 bases at V and 7 bases at J; junction bases unmatched: 4. The germline CDR1 and CDR2 sequences are ENHRY and SYGVKD. There are 13 residues in the CDR3. CDR3: CAISEIGGNTQYF. The CDR3 DNA sequence: TGTGCCATCAGTGAAATAGGGGGCAATACGCAGTATTTT.

V and J are TRBV7-2 and TRBJ2-6, with unresolved D. Germline values: CDR1 SGHTA, CDR2 FQGNSA. The CDR3 length is 17 residues. Trimming took off 5 bases at V and 0 bases at J, with 14 bases between the two ends. The CDR3 DNA follows: TGTGCCAGCAGCGACCCAATAGACACCTCTGGGGCCAACGTCCTGACTTTC. Encoded protein: CASSDPIDTSGANVLTF.

The V and J genes are TRBV25-1 and TRBJ2-7; D gene uncertain. Per the germline V gene, CDR1 is MGHDK and CDR2 is SYGVNS. The CDR3 spans 15 residues. Trimming took off 7 bases at V and 3 bases at J, with 19 bases between the two ends. CDR3 in amino acids: CASIPRDLSNYEQYF. CDR3 DNA: TGTGCCAGCATACCTAGAGACTTATCAAACTACGAGCAGTACTTC.

This clone was observed once. The chain combines TRBV5-1 with TRBJ1-6, with 7 bases lining up with TRBD1. Looked up from germline, CDR1 is SGHRS and CDR2 is YFSETQ. This CDR3 has 15 residues. The trim removed 4 bases at V and 0 bases at J, leaving 1 base unmatched. The CDR3 protein is CASSPGGSYNSPLHF. The CDR3, as DNA: TGCGCCAGCAGCCCAGGGGGCTCCTATAATTCACCCCTCCACTTT.

The rearrangement links TRBV21-1 to TRBJ2-6; the DNA was not used to check the table's D call, TRBD2. TRBV21-1 is listed as a pseudogene. The CDR3 totals 19 residues. CDR3 sequence reads: CASSKGERGNKLGANVLTF. CDR3 DNA: TGTGCCAGCAGCAAAGGCGAGCGGGGGAACAAACTTGGGGCCAACGTCCTGACTTTC.

The gene calls are TRBV5-1 and TRBJ2-1; 8 nucleotides align to TRBD2. CDR3 length: 14 amino acids. The germline CDR1 and CDR2 sequences are SGHRS and YFSETQ. After removal of 4 bases from V and 5 bases from J, the junction contained 5 bases not matched to a gene. This CDR3 reads CASSPGGGDNEQFF. The CDR3 nucleotides read TGCGCCAGCAGCCCGGGAGGGGGGGACAATGAGCAGTTCTTC.

This chain links TRBV24-1 with TRBJ2-5; 7 bases are a match to TRBD1. Germline V lookup: CDR1 KGHDR, CDR2 SFDVKD. V lost 3 bases to trimming and J lost 2 bases; unmatched junction nucleotides: 5. The CDR3 sequence is 15 residues long. The chain's CDR3 is CATSDPGTEQETQYF. In nucleotides, the CDR3 is TGTGCCACCAGTGATCCGGGGACAGAACAAGAGACCCAGTACTTC.

This clone has just one count. The rearrangement links TRBV7-2 to TRBJ2-3; possible D gene TRBD1, 6 bases. Trimming cost V 1 base and J 4 bases, with 12 bases left between them. The CDR3 is made up of 15 amino acids. The germline V gene encodes CDR1 SGHTA and CDR2 FQGNSA. The DNA of the CDR3 is TGTGCCAGCAGCTTAGAAGGGGGAATGGCAGATACGCAGTATTTT. Its protein is CASSLEGGMADTQYF.

The J gene is TRBJ2-3, the V gene TRBV3-1 (or the pseudogene TRBV3-2); 11 positions match TRBD2. The CDR3 is 16 amino acids. Germline V gene sequence: CDR1 LGHDT, CDR2 YNNKEL (reference sequence). V shed 5 bases and J 1 base; nucleotides not matched to a gene: 5. The CDR3 DNA is TGTGCCAGCAGCTATATGGGACTAGCGGGCACAGATACGCAGTATTTT. It yields the protein CASSYMGLAGTDTQYF.

This sequence joins TRBV5-1 and TRBJ1-1; D gene unclear. The V end lost 3 bases, the J end lost 5 bases, and 23 bases lay between the germline ends. The CDR3 loop spans 17 amino acids. The germline CDR1 and CDR2 sequences are SGHRS and YFSETQ. CDR3 region: CASSYTTPTEAPTEAFF. The CDR3 nucleotides read TGCGCCAGCAGCTATACCACGCCGACTGAAGCCCCGACTGAAGCTTTCTTT.

This clone came up once. The chain has TRBV10-1 and TRBJ2-4; D possibly corresponds to TRBD2 (6 bases). CDR3 length: 15 residues. Germline CDR1 WNHNN, CDR2 SYGVQD (reference sequence). Trimming left V 6 bases short and J 4 bases short, with 16 bases between. The CDR3 region has the DNA TGCGCCAGCAGCCCCCAGGAGGGGAGGAAAAACATTCAGTACTTC. The encoded protein is CASSPQEGRKNIQYF.

The chain carries TRBV7-3 and TRBJ2-3; no definite D call. CDR1 SGHTA and CDR2 FQGTGA come from the germline V gene. V was pared by 2 bases and J by 4 bases, with 7 bases between. The CDR3 covers 13 residues. The CDR3 sequence: CASSLGSPDTQYF. The CDR3 DNA follows: TGTGCCAGCAGCTTAGGTAGCCCAGATACGCAGTATTTT.

The rearrangement links TRBV11-2 to TRBJ2-2; TRBD2 matches at 11 bases. The CDR3 length is 15 residues. With V trimmed by 3 bases and J by 5 bases, 2 bases remained unmatched. Per the germline V gene, CDR1 is SGHAT and CDR2 is FQNNGV. The CDR3 DNA sequence: TGTGCCAGCAGCTTTGGGACTAGCGGAACCGGGGAGCTGTTTTTT. Translating gives CASSFGTSGTGELFF.

Written as DNA, the CDR3 is TGCGCCAGCAGCCAAGATCTCCCGGTCAGGGGGCTGGAAGGTGTCCACACAGATACGCAGTATTTT. Protein product: CASSQDLPVRGLEGVHTDTQYF. V and J are TRBV4-3 and TRBJ2-3; 8 nucleotides match TRBD1. The V gene's germline CDR1 is LGHNA and CDR2 YSLEER. The V gene end was trimmed by 0 bases and the J gene end by 2 bases; junction bases not matched to a gene: 22. The CDR3 length is 22 residues.

This sequence joins TRBV11-2 and TRBJ2-5; 9 nucleotides align to TRBD2. The junction had 9 bases not matched to a gene; V was cut back by 2 bases and J by 5 bases. Germline CDR1 is SGHAT and CDR2 is FQNNGV. The CDR3 length is 16 residues. Here the CDR3 reads CASSLLPAGGDETQYF. The CDR3 DNA reads as TGTGCCAGCAGCTTACTTCCGGCGGGGGGGGACGAGACCCAGTACTTC.

CDR3 residues: CASSLEGEGYYNEQFF. The CDR3 nucleotides read TGCGCCAGCAGCTTGGAGGGGGAGGGCTACTACAATGAGCAGTTCTTC. The chain has TRBV5-1 and TRBJ2-1; D is possibly TRBD2 (7 bases). The ends were cut back, 0 bases at V and 3 bases at J, with 13 bases in the middle. The CDR3 contains 16 residues. Per germline, CDR1 SGHRS and CDR2 YFSETQ.

This clone was observed a single time. This sequence joins TRBV27 and TRBJ2-7, with D perhaps matching TRBD1 (5 bases). Germline V gives CDR1 MNHEY, CDR2 SMNVEV (reference sequence). Trimming cost V 3 bases and J 5 bases, with 11 bases left between them. This CDR3 is 13 amino acids long. For the CDR3, the DNA is TGTGCCAGCAGTTTTCAGGGAATAAACGAGCAGTACTTC. Its translation: CASSFQGINEQYF.